This passage covers 2 T cell receptor beta chains from one sample sequenced in a study of early T cells in non-severe SARS-CoV-2 infection. One entry per CDR3 protein results from TCRdb running MiXCR on the 5' RACE reads. Altogether under 85,000 distinct CDR3 sequences are present, 12% being singletons, with the ten largest covering roughly a sixth. This material consisted of whole blood, taken at baseline. The origin of the receptors is an adult who was a healthcare worker with PCR-confirmed SARS-CoV-2 infection or an uninfected control (not recorded which). The donor label of this sample is uncertain.

This clonotype was recorded only once. The V call is TRBV6-2 or TRBV6-3, the J call TRBJ2-4; D is ambiguous. V was cut by 7 bases and J by 0 bases, with 16 bases left in between. The V gene's germline CDR1 is MNHEY and CDR2 SVGEGT. The CDR3 covers 16 residues. The CDR3 bases are TGTGCCAGCAATTCACCAGACGTCTTAGCCAAAAACATTCAGTACTTC. As protein: CASNSPDVLAKNIQYF.

The chain carries TRBV6-1 and TRBJ1-2, with D possibly TRBD1 on 5 matching bases. The CDR3 runs to 15 residues. V was pared by 6 bases and J by 3 bases, with 17 bases between. The germline V gene has CDR1 MNHNS and CDR2 SASEGT. CDR3 protein: CASRGHIPGDYGYTF. CDR3 DNA sequence: TGTGCCAGCAGAGGACATATCCCGGGGGACTATGGCTACACCTTC.